This TCR beta chain was retrieved from a study of OX40 agonist ivuxolimab in advanced cancers. Assay used: immunoSEQ multiplex PCR; TCRdb lists only in-frame clones, some missing. The sample has over 100,000 clones; around 93% are singletons. The sequence was obtained from an adult with an advanced solid tumor such as melanoma, head and neck, liver or kidney cancer. This specimen was CD4+ or CD8+ T cells sorted from blood, taken in a trial of the OX40 agonist ivuxolimab.

CDR3 sequence: CASSEIRDRGSSTDTQYF. CDR3 nucleotides: TGTGCCAGCAGTGAGATTAGGGACAGGGGTTCGAGCACAGATACGCAGTATTTT. The rearrangement links TRBV6-4 to TRBJ2-3; 10 nucleotides align to TRBD1. The CDR3 has 18 residues. The germline gives CDR1 MRHNA, CDR2 SNTAGT. V dropped 3 bases and J dropped 0; count of bases not matched to a gene: 9.